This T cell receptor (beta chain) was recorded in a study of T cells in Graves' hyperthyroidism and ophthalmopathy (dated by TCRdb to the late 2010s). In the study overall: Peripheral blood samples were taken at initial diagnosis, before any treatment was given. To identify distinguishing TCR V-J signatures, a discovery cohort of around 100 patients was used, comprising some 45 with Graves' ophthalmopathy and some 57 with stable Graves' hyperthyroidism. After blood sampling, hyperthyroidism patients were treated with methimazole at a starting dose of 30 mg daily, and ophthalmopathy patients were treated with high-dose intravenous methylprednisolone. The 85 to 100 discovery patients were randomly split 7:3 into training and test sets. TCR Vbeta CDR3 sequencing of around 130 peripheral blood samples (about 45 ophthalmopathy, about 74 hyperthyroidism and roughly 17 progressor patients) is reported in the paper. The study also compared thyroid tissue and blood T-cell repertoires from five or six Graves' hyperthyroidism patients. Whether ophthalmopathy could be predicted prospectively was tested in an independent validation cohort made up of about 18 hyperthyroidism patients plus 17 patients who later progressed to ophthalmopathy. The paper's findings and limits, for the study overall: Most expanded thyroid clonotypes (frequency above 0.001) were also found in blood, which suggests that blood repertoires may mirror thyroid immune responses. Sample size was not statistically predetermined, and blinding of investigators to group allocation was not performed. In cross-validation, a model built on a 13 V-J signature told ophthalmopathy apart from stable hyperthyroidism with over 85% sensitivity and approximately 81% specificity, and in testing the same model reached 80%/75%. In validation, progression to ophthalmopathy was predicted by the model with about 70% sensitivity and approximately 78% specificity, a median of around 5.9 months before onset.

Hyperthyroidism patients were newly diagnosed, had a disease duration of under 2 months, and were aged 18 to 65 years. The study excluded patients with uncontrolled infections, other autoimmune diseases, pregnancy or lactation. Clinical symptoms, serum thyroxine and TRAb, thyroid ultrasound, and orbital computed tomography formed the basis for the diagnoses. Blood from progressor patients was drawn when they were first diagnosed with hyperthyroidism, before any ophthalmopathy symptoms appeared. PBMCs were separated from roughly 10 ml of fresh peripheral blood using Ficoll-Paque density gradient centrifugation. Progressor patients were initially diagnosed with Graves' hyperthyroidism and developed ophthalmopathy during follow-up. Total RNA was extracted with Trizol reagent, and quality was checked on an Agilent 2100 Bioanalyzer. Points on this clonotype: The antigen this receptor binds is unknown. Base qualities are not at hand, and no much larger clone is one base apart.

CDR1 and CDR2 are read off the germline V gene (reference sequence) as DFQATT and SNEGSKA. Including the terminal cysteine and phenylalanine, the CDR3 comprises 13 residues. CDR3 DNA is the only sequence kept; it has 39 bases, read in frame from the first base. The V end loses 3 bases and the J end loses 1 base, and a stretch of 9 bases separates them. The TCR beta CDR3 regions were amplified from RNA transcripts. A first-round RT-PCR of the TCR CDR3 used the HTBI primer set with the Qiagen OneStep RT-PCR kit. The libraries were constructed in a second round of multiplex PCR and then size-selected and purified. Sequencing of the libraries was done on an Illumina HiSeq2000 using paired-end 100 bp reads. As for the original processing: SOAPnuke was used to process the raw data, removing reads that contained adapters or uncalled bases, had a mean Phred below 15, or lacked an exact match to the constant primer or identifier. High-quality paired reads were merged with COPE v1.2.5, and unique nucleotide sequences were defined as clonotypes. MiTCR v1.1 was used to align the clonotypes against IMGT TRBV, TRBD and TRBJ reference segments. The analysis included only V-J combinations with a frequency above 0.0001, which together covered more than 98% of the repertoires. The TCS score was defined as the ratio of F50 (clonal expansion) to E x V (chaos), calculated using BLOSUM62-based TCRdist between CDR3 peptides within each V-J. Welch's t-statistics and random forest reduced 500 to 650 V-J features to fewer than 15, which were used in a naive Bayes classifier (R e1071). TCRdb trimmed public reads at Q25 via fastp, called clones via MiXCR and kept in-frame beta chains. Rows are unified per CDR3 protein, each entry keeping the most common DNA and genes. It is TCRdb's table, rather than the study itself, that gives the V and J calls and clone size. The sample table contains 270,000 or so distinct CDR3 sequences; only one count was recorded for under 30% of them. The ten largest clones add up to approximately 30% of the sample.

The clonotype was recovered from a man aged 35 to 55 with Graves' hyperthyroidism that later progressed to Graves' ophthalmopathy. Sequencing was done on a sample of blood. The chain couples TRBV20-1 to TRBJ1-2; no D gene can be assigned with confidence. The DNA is TGCAGTGCTAGGGGCAGTCTTAACTATGGCTACACCTTC. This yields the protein CSARGSLNYGYTF.